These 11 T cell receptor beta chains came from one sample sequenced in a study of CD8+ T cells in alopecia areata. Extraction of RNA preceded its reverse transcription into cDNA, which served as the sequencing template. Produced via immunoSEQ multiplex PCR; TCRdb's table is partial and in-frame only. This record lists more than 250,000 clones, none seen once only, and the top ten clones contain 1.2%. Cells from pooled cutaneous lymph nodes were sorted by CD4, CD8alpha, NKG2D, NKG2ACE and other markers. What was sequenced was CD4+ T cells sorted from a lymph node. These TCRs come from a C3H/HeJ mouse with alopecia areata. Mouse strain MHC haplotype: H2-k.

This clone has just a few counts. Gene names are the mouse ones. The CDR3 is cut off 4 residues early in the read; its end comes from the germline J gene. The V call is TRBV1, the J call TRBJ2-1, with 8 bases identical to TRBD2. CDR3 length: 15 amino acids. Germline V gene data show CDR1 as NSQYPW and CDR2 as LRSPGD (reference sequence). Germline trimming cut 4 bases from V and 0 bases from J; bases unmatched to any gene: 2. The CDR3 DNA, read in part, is TGCACCTGCAGTGGGACTGGGAATAACTATGCT. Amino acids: CTCSGTGNNYA. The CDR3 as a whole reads CTCSGTGNNYAEQFF.

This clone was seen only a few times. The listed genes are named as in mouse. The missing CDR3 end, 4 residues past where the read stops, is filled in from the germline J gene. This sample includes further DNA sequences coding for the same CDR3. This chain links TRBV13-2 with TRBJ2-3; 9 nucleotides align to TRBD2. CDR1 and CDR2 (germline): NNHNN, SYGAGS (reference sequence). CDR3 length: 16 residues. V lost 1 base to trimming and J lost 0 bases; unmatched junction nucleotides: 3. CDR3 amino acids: CASGDRLGASAETLYF. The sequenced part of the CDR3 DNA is TGTGCCAGCGGTGATAGACTGGGGGCTAGTGCAGAA.

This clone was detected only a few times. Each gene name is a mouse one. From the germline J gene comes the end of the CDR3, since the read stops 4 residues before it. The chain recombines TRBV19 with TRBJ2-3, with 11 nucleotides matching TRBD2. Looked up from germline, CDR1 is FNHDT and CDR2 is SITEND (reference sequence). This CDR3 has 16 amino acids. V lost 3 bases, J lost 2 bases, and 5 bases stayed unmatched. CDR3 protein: CASSKTGGALAETLYF. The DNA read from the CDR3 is TGTGCCAGCAGTAAAACTGGGGGGGCGCTTGCAGAA.

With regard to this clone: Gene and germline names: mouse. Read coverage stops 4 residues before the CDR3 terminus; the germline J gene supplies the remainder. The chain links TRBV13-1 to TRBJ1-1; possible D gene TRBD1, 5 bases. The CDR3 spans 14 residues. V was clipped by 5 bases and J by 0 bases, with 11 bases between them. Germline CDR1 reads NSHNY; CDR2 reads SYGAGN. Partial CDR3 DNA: TGTGCCAGCAGCAAAGACAGTGCAAACACA. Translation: CASSKDSANT. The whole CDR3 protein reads CASSKDSANTEVFF.

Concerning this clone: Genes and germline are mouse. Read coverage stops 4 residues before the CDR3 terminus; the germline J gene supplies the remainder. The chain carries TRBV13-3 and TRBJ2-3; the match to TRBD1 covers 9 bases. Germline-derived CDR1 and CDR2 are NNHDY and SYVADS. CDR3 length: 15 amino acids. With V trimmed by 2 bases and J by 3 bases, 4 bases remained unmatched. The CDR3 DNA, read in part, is TGTGCCAGCAGTGAAGGGACAGGGAGGGCAGAA. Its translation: CASSEGTGRAE. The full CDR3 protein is CASSEGTGRAETLYF.

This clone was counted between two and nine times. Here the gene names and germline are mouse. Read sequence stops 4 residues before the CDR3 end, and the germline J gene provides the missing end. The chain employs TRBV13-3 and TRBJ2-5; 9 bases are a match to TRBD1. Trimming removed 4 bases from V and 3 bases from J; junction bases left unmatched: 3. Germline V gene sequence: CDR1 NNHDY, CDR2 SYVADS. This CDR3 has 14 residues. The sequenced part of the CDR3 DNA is TGTGCCAGCAGTTGGGACAGGGCTCAAGAC. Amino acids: CASSWDRAQD. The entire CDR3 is CASSWDRAQDTQYF.

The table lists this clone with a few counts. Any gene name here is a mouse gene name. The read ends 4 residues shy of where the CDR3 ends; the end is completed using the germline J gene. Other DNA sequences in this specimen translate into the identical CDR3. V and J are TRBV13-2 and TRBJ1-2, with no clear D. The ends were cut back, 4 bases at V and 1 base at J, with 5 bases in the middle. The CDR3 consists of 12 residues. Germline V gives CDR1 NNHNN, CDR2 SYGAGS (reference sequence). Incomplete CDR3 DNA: TGTGCCAGCGGTAGACAAAACTCC. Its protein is CASGRQNS. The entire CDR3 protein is CASGRQNSDYTF.

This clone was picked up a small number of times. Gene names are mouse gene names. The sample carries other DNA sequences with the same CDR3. The DNA read from the CDR3 is TGCACCTGCAGTGCAGATCGGCAGGGTGCAGAA. Translation: CTCSADRQGAE. The entire CDR3 reads CTCSADRQGAETLYF. The chain uses TRBV1 and TRBJ2-3; D gene ambiguous. Read coverage stops 4 residues before the CDR3 terminus; the germline J gene supplies the remainder. Germline V gene lookup returns CDR1 NSQYPW and CDR2 LRSPGD (reference sequence). The V gene lost 0 bases and the J gene lost 1 base, with 8 bases spanning the gap. CDR3 length: 15 residues.

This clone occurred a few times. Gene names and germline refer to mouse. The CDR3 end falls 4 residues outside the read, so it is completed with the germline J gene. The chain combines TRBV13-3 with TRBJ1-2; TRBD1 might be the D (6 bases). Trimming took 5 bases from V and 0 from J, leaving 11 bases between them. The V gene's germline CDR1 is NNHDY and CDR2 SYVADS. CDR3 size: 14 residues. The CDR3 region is CASRGDTPNSDYTF. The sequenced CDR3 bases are TGTGCCAGCAGGGGGGACACCCCAAACTCC.

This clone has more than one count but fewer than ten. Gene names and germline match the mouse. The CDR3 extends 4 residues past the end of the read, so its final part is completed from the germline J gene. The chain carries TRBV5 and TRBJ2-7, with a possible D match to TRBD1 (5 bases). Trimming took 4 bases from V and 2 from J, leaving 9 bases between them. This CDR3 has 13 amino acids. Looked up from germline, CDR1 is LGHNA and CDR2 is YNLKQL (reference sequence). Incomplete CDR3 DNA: TGTGCCAGCAGCCCCAGGGAAACCTAT. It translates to CASSPRETY. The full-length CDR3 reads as CASSPRETYEQYF.

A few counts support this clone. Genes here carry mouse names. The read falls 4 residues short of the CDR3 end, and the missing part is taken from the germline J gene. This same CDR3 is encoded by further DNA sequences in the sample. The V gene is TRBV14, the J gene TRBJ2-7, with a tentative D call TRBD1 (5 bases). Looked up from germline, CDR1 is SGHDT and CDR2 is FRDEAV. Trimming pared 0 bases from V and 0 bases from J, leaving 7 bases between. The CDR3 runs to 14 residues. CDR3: CASSFLGDSYEQYF. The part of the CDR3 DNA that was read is TGTGCCAGCAGTTTCTTAGGGGACTCCTAT.